This T cell receptor beta chain was sequenced during a study of T cell changes during pregnancy in multiple sclerosis. Profiled with immunoSEQ multiplex PCR; TCRdb holds only in-frame clones, not every one. The table records about 98,000 clones, 92% of them present only once. V was trimmed by 4 bases and J by 0 bases, leaving 17 bases between them. Germline-derived CDR1 and CDR2 are SGDLS and YYNGEE. CDR3 length: 18 amino acids. The specimen was peripheral blood, collected after pregnancy. This sequence was found in a female donor in good health, enrolled as a control in a pregnancy study. J is TRBJ2-6 and V is TRBV9; TRBD1 is a possible D gene (5 bases). This chain's CDR3 is CASSTQGTGVSGANVLTF. CDR3 in DNA: TGTGCCAGCAGCACCCAGGGAACAGGAGTCTCTGGGGCCAACGTCCTGACTTTC.